This paragraph reports one TCR beta chain. Followed longitudinally, the Seattle patients had been enrolled during active infection. How the authors handled the data: Amplification of reference gene primers was used by the study to estimate nucleated cell counts. Method: immunoSEQ multiplex PCR; TCRdb's copy keeps in-frame clones and lacks some. D and trimming come from the DNA, and the V and J calls and clone size come from that table. The data show 150,000 to 180,000 clones, about 85% seen once. This sample was included in a study of blood T cell repertoires in COVID-19. Study-wide context: COVID-19 samples collected from the United States, Italy and Spain covered acute and convalescent phases. PBMCs, B-cell-depleted T cells, or T cells were the source of the cDNA or gDNA that made up the material.

Germline CDR1 SGDLS, CDR2 YYNGEE. The CDR3 totals 12 residues. Trimming took off 0 bases at V and 11 bases at J, with 8 bases between the two ends. The sequence came from a woman aged 60-75 years with COVID-19, enrolled during active disease. The specimen sequenced was peripheral blood. The chain links TRBV9 to TRBJ2-2; D remains unclear. Written as DNA, the CDR3 is TGTGCCAGCAGCGTAGGTGGTAGAGAGCTGTTTTTT. Its protein product is CASSVGGRELFF.